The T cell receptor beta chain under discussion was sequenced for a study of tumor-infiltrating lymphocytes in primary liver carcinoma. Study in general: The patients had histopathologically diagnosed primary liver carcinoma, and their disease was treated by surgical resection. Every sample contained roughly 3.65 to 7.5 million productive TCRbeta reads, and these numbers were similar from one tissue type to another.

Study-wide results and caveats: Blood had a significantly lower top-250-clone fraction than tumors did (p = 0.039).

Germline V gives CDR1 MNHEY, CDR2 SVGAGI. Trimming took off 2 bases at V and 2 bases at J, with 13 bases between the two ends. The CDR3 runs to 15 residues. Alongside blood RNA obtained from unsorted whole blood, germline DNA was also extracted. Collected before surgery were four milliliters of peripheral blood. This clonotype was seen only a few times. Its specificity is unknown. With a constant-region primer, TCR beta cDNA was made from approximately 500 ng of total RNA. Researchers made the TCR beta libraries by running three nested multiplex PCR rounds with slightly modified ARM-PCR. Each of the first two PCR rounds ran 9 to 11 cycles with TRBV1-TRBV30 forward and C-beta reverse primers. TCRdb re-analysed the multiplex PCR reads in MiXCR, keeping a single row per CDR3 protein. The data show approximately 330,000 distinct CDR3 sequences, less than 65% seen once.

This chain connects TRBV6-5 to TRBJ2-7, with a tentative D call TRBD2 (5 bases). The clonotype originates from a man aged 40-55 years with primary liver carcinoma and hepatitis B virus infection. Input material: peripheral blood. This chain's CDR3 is CASSYGLGETYEQYF. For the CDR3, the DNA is TGTGCCAGCAGTTACGGTCTGGGAGAGACCTACGAGCAGTACTTC.